The clone carrying this TCR beta chain has a single count. The CDR3 is 13 amino acids. V was shortened by 2 bases and J by 4 bases, with 9 bases between the two germline ends. Germline V gene data show CDR1 as SGHNT and CDR2 as YYREEE (reference sequence). This entry is derived from a study of cytomegalovirus exposure and HLA in healthy donors. Although they were nominally healthy when sampled, donors likely had unrecorded immune exposures. PCR primers comprised 60 Vbeta and 13 Jbeta primers. The repertoire was sequenced with immunoSEQ multiplex PCR; TCRdb's copy has only in-frame clones and lacks some. The sample lists approximately 150,000 clones, around 85% occurring once.

The receptor was derived from a human donor in good health. V is TRBV5-4 and J is TRBJ1-1, with a tentative D call TRBD1 (6 bases). Sequences were obtained from PBMCs. The CDR3 DNA reads as TGTGCCAGCAGCTTAGTACAGGGCACTGAAGCTTTCTTT. Protein sequence: CASSLVQGTEAFF.